The T cell receptor beta chain under discussion was sequenced for a study of PD-1 blockade in classical Hodgkin lymphoma. General study results and limits: Baseline TCR diversity was reportedly lower in newly diagnosed patients than in healthy donors. It was reported as lower still in relapsed/refractory patients.

The assay was immunoSEQ multiplex PCR, and TCRdb's table has in-frame clones only and misses some. The sample carries approximately 90,000 clones, around 90% recorded once. This CDR3 has 15 residues. The germline gives CDR1 MNHEY, CDR2 SVGAGI. The J segment lost 3 bases and the V segment lost 6 bases, leaving 8 bases of the junction unmatched. Notes on this clone: Its target is not known.

Relapse was seen in all patients after autologous stem cell transplantation, and brentuximab vedotin exposure was variable. V gene TRBV6-5 combines with J gene TRBJ2-7; 10 bases are a match to TRBD2. The receptor was isolated from a human donor with classical Hodgkin lymphoma. The material was peripheral blood mononuclear cells (PBMCs), obtained before the second cycle of nivolumab. CDR3 region: CASSPEREGNYEQYF. In DNA form, the CDR3 reads TGTGCCAGCAGCCCTGAGCGGGAGGGGAACTACGAGCAGTACTTC.